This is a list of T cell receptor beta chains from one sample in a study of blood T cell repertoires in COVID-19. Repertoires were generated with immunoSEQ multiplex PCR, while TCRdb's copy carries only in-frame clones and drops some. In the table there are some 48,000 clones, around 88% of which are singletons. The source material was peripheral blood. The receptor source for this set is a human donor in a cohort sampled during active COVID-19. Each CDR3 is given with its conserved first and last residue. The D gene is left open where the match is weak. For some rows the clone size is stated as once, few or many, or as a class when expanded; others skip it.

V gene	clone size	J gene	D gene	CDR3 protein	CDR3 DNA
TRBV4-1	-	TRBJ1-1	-	CASSQAAEAFF	TGCGCCAGCAGCCAAGCGGCTGAAGCTTTCTTT
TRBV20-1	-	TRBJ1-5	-	CSASSPGGNQPQHF	TGCAGTGCTAGTTCCCCCGGGGGCAATCAGCCCCAGCATTTT
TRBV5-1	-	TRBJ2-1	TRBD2	CASKLASGGNNEQFF	TGCGCCAGCAAACTCGCTAGCGGGGGGAACAATGAGCAGTTCTTC
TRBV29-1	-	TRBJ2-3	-	CSVETEFSTDTQYF	TGCAGCGTTGAGACAGAGTTTAGCACAGATACGCAGTATTTT
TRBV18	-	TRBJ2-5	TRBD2	CASSREGKETQYF	TGTGCCAGCTCACGGGAGGGCAAGGAGACCCAGTACTTC
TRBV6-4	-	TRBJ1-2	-	CASSETSQGWQQGYTF	TGTGCCAGCAGTGAGACGAGCCAGGGGTGGCAGCAGGGCTACACCTTC
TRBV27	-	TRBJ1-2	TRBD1	CASSLGRQGNYGYTF	TGTGCCAGCAGTTTAGGTAGACAGGGGAACTATGGCTACACCTTC
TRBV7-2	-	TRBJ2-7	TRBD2	CASSQSGRLSYEQYF	TGTGCCAGCAGTCAAAGCGGGAGGCTCTCCTACGAGCAGTACTTC
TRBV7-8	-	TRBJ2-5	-	CASSSILAVPLSGQETQYF	TGTGCCAGCAGCTCAATTCTAGCAGTGCCTCTCTCGGGACAAGAGACCCAGTACTTC
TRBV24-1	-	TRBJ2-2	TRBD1	CATRSPGTGGGGELFF	TGTGCCACCAGATCCCCCGGGACAGGGGGCGGCGGGGAGCTGTTTTTT
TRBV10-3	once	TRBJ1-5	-	CAISPGRDNQPQHF	TGTGCCATCAGCCCCGGGAGGGACAATCAGCCCCAGCATTTT
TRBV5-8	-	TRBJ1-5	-	CASSSGRGPGQPQHF	TGTGCCAGCAGCTCTGGCAGGGGACCCGGGCAGCCCCAGCATTTT
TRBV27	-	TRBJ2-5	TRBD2	CASSLSRGFPLQETQYF	TGTGCCAGCAGTTTATCGCGGGGGTTCCCACTACAAGAGACCCAGTACTTC
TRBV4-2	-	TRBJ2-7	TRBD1	CASSQQMSRDRTYEQYF	TGTGCCAGCAGCCAACAGATGAGCCGGGACAGGACCTACGAGCAGTACTTC
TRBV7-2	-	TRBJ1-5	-	CASSLAVLNQPQHF	TGTGCCAGCAGCTTAGCGGTTCTAAATCAGCCCCAGCATTTT
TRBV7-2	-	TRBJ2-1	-	CASSLAPTGEQFF	TGTGCCAGCAGCTTAGCACCGACAGGTGAGCAGTTCTTC
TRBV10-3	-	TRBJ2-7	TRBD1	CAISETGQGGEQYF	TGTGCCATCAGTGAGACGGGACAGGGAGGCGAGCAGTACTTC
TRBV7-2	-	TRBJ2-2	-	CASSSSNTGELFF	TGTGCCAGCAGCTCCTCGAACACCGGGGAGCTGTTTTTT
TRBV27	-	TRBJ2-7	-	CASSWDNLYEQYF	TGTGCCAGCAGTTGGGACAACCTCTACGAGCAGTACTTC
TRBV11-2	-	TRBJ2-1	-	CASSLGGGSYNEQFF	TGTGCCAGCAGCTTAGGAGGGGGAAGTTACAATGAGCAGTTCTTC
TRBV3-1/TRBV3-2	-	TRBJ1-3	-	CASSPSQGTFSGNTIYF	TGTGCCAGCAGCCCCAGCCAGGGAACCTTCTCTGGAAACACCATATATTTT
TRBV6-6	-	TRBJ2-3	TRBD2	CASRGSGGGPTDTQYF	TGTGCCAGCAGGGGCAGCGGGGGCGGCCCAACAGATACGCAGTATTTT
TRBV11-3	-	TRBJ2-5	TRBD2	CASSSQRGGAQYF	TGTGCCAGCAGCTCCCAGCGGGGGGGGGCCCAGTACTTC
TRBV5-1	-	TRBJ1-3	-	CATARGEGDTIYF	TGCGCCACCGCCAGGGGAGAGGGGGACACCATATATTTT
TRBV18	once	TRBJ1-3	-	CASSPQLAGSSGNTIYF	TGTGCCAGCTCACCACAACTAGCAGGTTCCTCTGGAAACACCATATATTTT
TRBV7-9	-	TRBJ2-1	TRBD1	CASSGWTGEGYNEQFF	TGTGCCAGCAGCGGCTGGACAGGGGAGGGTTACAATGAGCAGTTCTTC
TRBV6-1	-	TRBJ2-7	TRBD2	CASSDFLSASGSYEQYF	TGTGCCAGCAGTGACTTCCTCAGTGCTAGCGGTTCCTACGAGCAGTACTTC
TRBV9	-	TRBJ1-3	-	CASSPQGPGNTIYF	TGTGCCAGCAGCCCGCAGGGGCCCGGAAACACCATATATTTT
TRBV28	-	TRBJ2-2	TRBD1	CASSLGSGTGSTGELFF	TGTGCCAGCAGTTTAGGGTCCGGGACAGGGAGCACCGGGGAGCTGTTTTTT
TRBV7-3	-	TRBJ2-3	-	CASSRGRADTQYF	TGTGCCAGCAGTAGGGGGAGGGCAGATACGCAGTATTTT
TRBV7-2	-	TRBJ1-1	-	CASSLGLANTEAFF	TGTGCCAGCAGCTTAGGCTTGGCGAACACTGAAGCTTTCTTT
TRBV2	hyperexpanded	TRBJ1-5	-	CASSEFQGNQPQHF	TGTGCCAGCAGTGAATTCCAGGGGAATCAGCCCCAGCATTTT
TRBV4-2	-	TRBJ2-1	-	CASSQDSINEQFF	TGTGCCAGCAGCCAAGACAGTATTAATGAGCAGTTCTTC
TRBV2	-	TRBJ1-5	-	CASSAHRNQPQHF	TGTGCCAGCAGTGCACACCGCAATCAGCCCCAGCATTTT
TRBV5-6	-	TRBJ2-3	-	CASSSGLRRRTDTQYF	TGTGCCAGCAGCTCGGGACTTCGGAGGCGCACAGATACGCAGTATTTT
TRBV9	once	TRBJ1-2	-	CASSERGGDLYGYTF	TGTGCCAGCAGCGAAAGGGGGGGGGACCTTTACGGCTACACCTTC
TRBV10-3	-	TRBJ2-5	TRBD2	CAISERASGGPEETQYF	TGTGCCATCAGTGAGAGGGCTAGCGGGGGGCCGGAAGAGACCCAGTACTTC
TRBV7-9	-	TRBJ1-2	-	CASRPHVPRPSGGYTF	TGTGCCAGCAGACCGCACGTCCCCAGGCCGTCGGGGGGCTACACCTTC
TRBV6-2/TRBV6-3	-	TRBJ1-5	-	CASSSPTGQPQHF	TGTGCCAGCAGTTCACCGACTGGTCAGCCCCAGCATTTT
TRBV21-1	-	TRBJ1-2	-	CASSKSGRDRVYYGYTF	TGTGCCAGCAGCAAAAGCGGGCGGGACAGGGTGTATTATGGCTACACCTTC
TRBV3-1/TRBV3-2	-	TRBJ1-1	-	CASSYAHGYTEAFF	TGTGCCAGCAGCTATGCACACGGGTACACTGAAGCTTTCTTT